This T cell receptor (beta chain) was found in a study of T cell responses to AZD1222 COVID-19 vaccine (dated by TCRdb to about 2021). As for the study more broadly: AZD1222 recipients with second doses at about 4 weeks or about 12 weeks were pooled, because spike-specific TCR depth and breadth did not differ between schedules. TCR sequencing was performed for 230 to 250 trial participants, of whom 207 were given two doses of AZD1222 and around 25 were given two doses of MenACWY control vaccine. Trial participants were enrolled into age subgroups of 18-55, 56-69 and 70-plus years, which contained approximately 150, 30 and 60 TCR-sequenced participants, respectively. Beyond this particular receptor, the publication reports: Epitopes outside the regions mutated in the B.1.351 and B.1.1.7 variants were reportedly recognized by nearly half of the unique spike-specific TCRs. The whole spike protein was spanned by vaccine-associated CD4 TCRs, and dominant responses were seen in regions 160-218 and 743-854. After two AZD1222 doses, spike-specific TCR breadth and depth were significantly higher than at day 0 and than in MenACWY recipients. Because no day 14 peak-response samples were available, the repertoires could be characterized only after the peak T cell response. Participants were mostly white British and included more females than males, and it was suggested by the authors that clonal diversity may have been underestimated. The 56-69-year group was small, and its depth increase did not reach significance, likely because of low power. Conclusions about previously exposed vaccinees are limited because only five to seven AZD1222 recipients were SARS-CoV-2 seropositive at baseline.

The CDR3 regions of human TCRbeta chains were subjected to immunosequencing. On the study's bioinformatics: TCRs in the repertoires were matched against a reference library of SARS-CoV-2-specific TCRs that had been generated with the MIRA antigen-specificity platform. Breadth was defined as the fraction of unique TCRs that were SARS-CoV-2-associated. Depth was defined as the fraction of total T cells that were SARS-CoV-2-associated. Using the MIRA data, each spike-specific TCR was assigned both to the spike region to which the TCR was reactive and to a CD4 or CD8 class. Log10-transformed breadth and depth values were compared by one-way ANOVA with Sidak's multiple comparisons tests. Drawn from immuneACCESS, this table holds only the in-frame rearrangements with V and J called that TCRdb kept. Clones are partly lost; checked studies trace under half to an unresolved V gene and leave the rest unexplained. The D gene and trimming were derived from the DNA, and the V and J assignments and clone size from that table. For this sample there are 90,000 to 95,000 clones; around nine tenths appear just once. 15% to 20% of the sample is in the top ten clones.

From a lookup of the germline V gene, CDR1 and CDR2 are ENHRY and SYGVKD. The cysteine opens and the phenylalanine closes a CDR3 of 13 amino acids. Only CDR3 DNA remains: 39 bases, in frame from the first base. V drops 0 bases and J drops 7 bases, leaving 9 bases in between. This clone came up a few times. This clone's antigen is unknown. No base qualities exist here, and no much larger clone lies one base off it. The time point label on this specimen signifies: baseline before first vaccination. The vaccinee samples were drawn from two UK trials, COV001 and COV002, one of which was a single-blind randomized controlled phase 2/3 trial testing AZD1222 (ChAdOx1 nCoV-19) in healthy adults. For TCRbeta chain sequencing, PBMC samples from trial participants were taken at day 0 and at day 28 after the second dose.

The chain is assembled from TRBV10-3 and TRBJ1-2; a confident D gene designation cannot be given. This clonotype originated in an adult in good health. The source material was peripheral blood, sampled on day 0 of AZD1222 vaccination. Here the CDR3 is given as CAISESNWSGYTF. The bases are TGTGCCATCAGTGAGTCGAACTGGAGTGGCTACACCTTC.